This is a list of T cell receptor beta chains from one sample in a study of cytomegalovirus exposure and HLA in healthy donors. Clones were read by immunoSEQ multiplex PCR, and TCRdb kept only the in-frame ones, dropping some. The table lists 120,000 to 150,000 clones, around 82% of them singletons. Sequencing was carried out using PBMCs. Receptor source: a man aged 18 to 30 in good health and CMV-seropositive. Both conserved end residues are part of each CDR3. The D gene is left open where the match is weak. A clone size is listed for some rows: how often the clone was seen (once, few, many), or a class if it is expanded.

V gene	D gene	J gene	clone size	CDR3 DNA	CDR3 protein
TRBV5-1	-	TRBJ1-1	-	TGCGCCAGCAGCCCGAGTTCCGGGGGCACTGAAGCTTTCTTT	CASSPSSGGTEAFF
TRBV19	-	TRBJ2-2	-	TGTGCCAGTACCTACGACGGGGAGCTGTTTTTT	CASTYDGELFF
TRBV5-1	-	TRBJ1-1	-	TGCGCCAGCAGCTTGGGCCTGGCCAATTGGACTGAAGCTTTCTTT	CASSLGLANWTEAFF
TRBV29-1	-	TRBJ1-1	-	TGCAGCGTTGAAGGGGGGGACACTGAAGCTTTCTTT	CSVEGGDTEAFF
TRBV10-1	-	TRBJ2-7	-	TGCGCCAGCAGACCGGACGGGGCCTACGAGCAGTACTTC	CASRPDGAYEQYF
TRBV28	-	TRBJ1-1	-	TGTGCCAGCAGAATCAGTGACAGAGGTCTTGCTGAAGCTTTCTTT	CASRISDRGLAEAFF
TRBV5-6	-	TRBJ2-1	-	TGTGCCAGCAGCTACTCCAGGGTGGTAGGCTCCTACAATGAGCAGTTCTTC	CASSYSRVVGSYNEQFF
TRBV7-2	-	TRBJ1-4	once	TGTGCCAGCAGCGGCAGGCAGATTAATGAAAAACTGTTTTTT	CASSGRQINEKLFF
TRBV23-1	-	TRBJ1-4	-	TGCGCCAGCAGTCAATCAAGGAGGGGGGGCTGTGAAAAACTGTTTTTT	CASSQSRRGGCEKLFF
TRBV6-1	-	TRBJ2-2	few	TGTGCCAGCAGTCCGGGACAACCGAACACCGGGGAGCTGTTTTTT	CASSPGQPNTGELFF
TRBV28	-	TRBJ1-4	-	TGTGCCAGCAGTTTATTTCCTAGAGGGACAACTAATGAAAAACTGTTTTTT	CASSLFPRGTTNEKLFF
TRBV15	-	TRBJ2-1	-	TGTGCCACCAGCATGATCGGAGGTTCCTACAATGAGCAGTTCTTC	CATSMIGGSYNEQFF
TRBV27	-	TRBJ1-5	-	TGTGCCAGCAGTCCCCGGGGGGTTACTCAGCCCCAGCATTTT	CASSPRGVTQPQHF
TRBV6-5	TRBD1	TRBJ2-7	-	TGTGCCAGCAGCCCGGGACAGGCCTTCTCCTACGAGCAGTACTTC	CASSPGQAFSYEQYF
TRBV6-5	TRBD2	TRBJ2-1	-	TGTGCCAGCAGCTCCGGGACTAGCGGGTACAATGAGCAGTTCTTC	CASSSGTSGYNEQFF
TRBV7-9	-	TRBJ1-3	-	TGTGCCAGCAGCTTAGACGCAGGTTTCTCGAGAAACACCATATATTTT	CASSLDAGFSRNTIYF
TRBV7-7	TRBD2	TRBJ2-7	-	TGTGCTAGCAGCTTGATCCGGGGGGACGAGCAGTACTTC	CASSLIRGDEQYF
TRBV6-1	TRBD2	TRBJ2-1	once	TGTGCCAGCAGGTGGGGGGGGAGGGAGAATGAGCAGTTCTTC	CASRWGGRENEQFF
TRBV5-4	-	TRBJ2-5	-	TGTGCCAGCAGCCAAGGGGGGGGGCAAGAGACCCAGTACTTC	CASSQGGGQETQYF
TRBV7-3	-	TRBJ2-3	-	TGTGCCAGCAGCCCAGGGTCGACAGATACGCAGTATTTT	CASSPGSTDTQYF
TRBV25-1	-	TRBJ1-1	-	TGTGCCAGCAGTATCTCAGGGGCGTGGACTGAAGCTTTCTTT	CASSISGAWTEAFF
TRBV6-5	-	TRBJ1-3	few	TGTGCCAGCAGTTACTCGACGACAGCCTCTGGAAACACCATATATTTT	CASSYSTTASGNTIYF
TRBV7-2	-	TRBJ1-5	-	TGTGCCAGCAGCCCATACGGGGGGGAAGGTCAGCCCCAGCATTTT	CASSPYGGEGQPQHF
TRBV5-4	TRBD2	TRBJ2-5	-	TGTGCCAGCAGCTTAAAAGCGGGGCAAGAGACCCAGTACTTC	CASSLKAGQETQYF
TRBV5-1	TRBD2	TRBJ2-3	-	TGCGCCAGCAGTCGGACTAGCGGGGGCACAGATACGCAGTATTTT	CASSRTSGGTDTQYF
TRBV27	-	TRBJ2-7	-	TGTGCCAGCAGTTCCAGCGGTTCGAGCTCCTACGAGCAGTACTTC	CASSSSGSSSYEQYF
TRBV28	-	TRBJ1-5	-	TGTGCCAGCAGCCGGGACGCGGGAGGGAATCAGCCCCAGCATTTT	CASSRDAGGNQPQHF
TRBV27	-	TRBJ2-7	-	TGTGCCAGCAGTTTAGGTATGGGGGGCGAGCAGTACTTC	CASSLGMGGEQYF
TRBV7-8	TRBD2	TRBJ2-7	-	TGTGCCAGCAGCTTGAGGCTAGCGGCCGCCGAGCAGTACTTC	CASSLRLAAAEQYF
TRBV6-1	TRBD2	TRBJ2-7	-	TGTGCCAGCAGTTGGACTAGCGCCGAGCAGTACTTC	CASSWTSAEQYF
TRBV7-2	-	TRBJ2-7	few	TGTGCCAGCAGCTTAGCGCTTGGCAGGGCCAACTACGAGCAGTACTTC	CASSLALGRANYEQYF
TRBV4-1	TRBD1	TRBJ1-1	once	TGCGCCAGCAGTCAGGGGGTTGGGGGCTGGAACACTGAAGCTTTCTTT	CASSQGVGGWNTEAFF
TRBV6-5	-	TRBJ1-2	-	TGTGCCAGCAGTCTGACACCTAACTATGGCTACACCTTC	CASSLTPNYGYTF
TRBV28	-	TRBJ1-4	-	TGTGCCAGCAGTCACGGACAGAGTAATGAAAAACTGTTTTTT	CASSHGQSNEKLFF
TRBV30	-	TRBJ1-5	-	TGTGCCTGGAGAAGTGGGCAGGGCGGTGGGCCCCAGCATTTT	CAWRSGQGGGPQHF
TRBV28	-	TRBJ1-5	few	TGTGCCAGCAGTCCAATCCGGGCGGGGAATCAGCCCCAGCATTTT	CASSPIRAGNQPQHF
TRBV19	-	TRBJ2-1	-	TGTGCCAGTAGTATAGATCCGAGTGGCTCCTACAATGAGCAGTTCTTC	CASSIDPSGSYNEQFF
TRBV29-1	TRBD2	TRBJ2-7	-	TGCAGCGTGGGGGGGGGAGAGCTCTCCTACGAGCAGTACTTC	CSVGGGELSYEQYF
TRBV29-1	-	TRBJ2-7	-	TGCAGCGTTTTTCGCGGGACCTTGAGAGAGCAGTACTTC	CSVFRGTLREQYF
TRBV6-1	-	TRBJ1-1	-	TGTGCCAGCAGTGAATGGGGTTCCCGGGGCACTGAAGCTTTCTTT	CASSEWGSRGTEAFF
TRBV7-6	TRBD1	TRBJ1-1	-	TGTGCCAGCAGCTACAGGGGGCGTGACACTGAAGCTTTCTTT	CASSYRGRDTEAFF
TRBV30	-	TRBJ1-6	once	TGTGCCTGGAGTCCACTGAGCTCCTATAATTCACCCCTCCACTTT	CAWSPLSSYNSPLHF
TRBV28	TRBD2	TRBJ2-7	-	TGTGCCAGCAGTCCCCCCCCCGCGGGGGTCGAGCAGTACTTC	CASSPPPAGVEQYF
TRBV5-1	TRBD2	TRBJ2-2	few	TGCGCCAGCAGCTCGCTAGCGGGAGACCCCACCGGGGAGCTGTTTTTT	CASSSLAGDPTGELFF
TRBV29-1	-	TRBJ2-5	few	TGCAGCGTGGGGGGGCCGGGCGAGACCCAGTACTTC	CSVGGPGETQYF
TRBV7-9	-	TRBJ1-2	-	TGTGCCAGCAGCTTAGCGTACAGAAACTATGGCTACACCTTC	CASSLAYRNYGYTF
TRBV29-1	TRBD1	TRBJ2-7	-	TGCAGCGTCCGACTCCAGACAGGGGGTTCCTACGAGCAGTACTTC	CSVRLQTGGSYEQYF
TRBV25-1	TRBD1	TRBJ2-1	-	TGTGCCAGCAGTGGGATGACAGGGGCCAACAATGAGCAGTTCTTC	CASSGMTGANNEQFF
TRBV2	TRBD2	TRBJ2-3	-	TGTGCCAACGGGGGACTAACGACTGATACGCAGTATTTT	CANGGLTTDTQYF
TRBV15	TRBD2	TRBJ2-5	-	TGTGCCACCAGCAGAGAAGGGCGGGAGGCCTACTTTCAAGAGACCCAGTACTTC	CATSREGREAYFQETQYF
TRBV4-2	-	TRBJ2-2	-	TGTGCCAGCAGCCAAGGGACTTATGGGGACACCGGGGAGCTGTTTTTT	CASSQGTYGDTGELFF
TRBV4-2	TRBD2	TRBJ2-1	few	TGTGCCAGCAGCCCCGCGGGACTAGCGGGATACAATGAGCAGTTCTTC	CASSPAGLAGYNEQFF
TRBV6-6	-	TRBJ1-1	-	TGTGCCAGCAGTTACTCTGAACGGGGCACTGAAGCTTTCTTT	CASSYSERGTEAFF
TRBV11-1	-	TRBJ2-1	once	TGTGCCAGCAAAAGAACAGGGCCTTACAATGAGCAGTTCTTC	CASKRTGPYNEQFF
TRBV6-1	TRBD1	TRBJ1-1	few	TGTGCCAGCAGTGATAGGGGGCTGAACACTGAAGCTTTCTTT	CASSDRGLNTEAFF